The 30 T cell receptor beta chains below all came from one sample that was sequenced in a study of blood T cell repertoires in COVID-19. Using immunoSEQ multiplex PCR, the repertoire was profiled, and TCRdb retains in-frame clones only, with some absent. This sample has around 120,000 clones, with 70% to 90% found just once. The sequencing sample was made of peripheral blood. The receptors were sampled from a human donor in a cohort sampled during active COVID-19.

This clone occurred once. The chain has TRBV14 and TRBJ2-3, with 7 bases that match TRBD2. This CDR3 spans 17 amino acids. Trimming removed 4 bases from V and 2 bases from J; junction bases left unmatched: 12. Germline CDR1 is SGHDN and CDR2 is FVKESK. The CDR3: CASSPLPSGAITDTQYF. The CDR3 nucleotides are TGTGCCAGCAGCCCCCTTCCCAGCGGGGCCATCACAGATACGCAGTATTTT.

The chain uses TRBV5-6 and TRBJ2-2, with D possibly matching TRBD2 (5 bases). The CDR3 is made up of 14 amino acids. Deletions cut 6 bases from V and 7 bases from J, with 16 bases between. The germline CDR1 and CDR2 sequences are SGHDT and YYEEEE. The CDR3 region has the DNA TGTGCCAGCACCGTCGGTAGCGCGGGCGGGGAGCTGTTTTTT. It codes for CASTVGSAGGELFF.

The V gene is TRBV6-5, the J gene TRBJ1-2, with D possibly matching TRBD1 (6 bases). V was shortened by 1 base and J by 8 bases, with 11 bases between the two germline ends. The CDR3 runs to 13 residues. The V gene's germline CDR1 is MNHEY and CDR2 SVGAGI. The CDR3 is CASSYYGQRGYTF. CDR3 in DNA: TGTGCCAGCAGTTACTACGGACAGCGCGGCTACACCTTC.

The J gene is TRBJ1-2, the V gene TRBV27, with D maybe TRBD1 (5 bases). This CDR3 is 14 amino acids long. Germline V CDR1 and CDR2: MNHEY, SMNVEV (reference sequence). The V gene lost 5 bases and the J gene lost 4 bases, with 14 bases spanning the gap. CDR3 sequence (DNA): TGTGCCAGCAGTCCCCGAAGACAGCTCTATGGCTACACCTTC. Translating it yields CASSPRRQLYGYTF.

The V and J genes are TRBV27 and TRBJ2-5; the match to TRBD1 covers 12 bases. Germline assignment: CDR1 MNHEY and CDR2 SMNVEV (reference sequence). CDR3 size: 17 residues. Trimming took 0 bases from V and 5 from J; bases not matched to a gene: 7. CDR3 DNA sequence: TGTGCCAGCAGTTTATCATTGGGGACAGGGGGCCGGGAGACCCAGTACTTC. This codes for CASSLSLGTGGRETQYF.

V usage is TRBV28 and J usage is TRBJ1-1; 7 bases match TRBD1. Germline CDR1 is MDHEN and CDR2 is SYDVKM. V dropped 4 bases and J dropped 4; count of bases not matched to a gene: 3. This CDR3 comprises 13 residues. CDR3 coding DNA: TGTGCCAGCAGTTCGGGGACAGTCACTGAAGCTTTCTTT. Its translation is CASSSGTVTEAFF.

The rearrangement uses TRBV7-6 and TRBJ1-6; 7 bases align to TRBD1. Germline V gives CDR1 SGHVS, CDR2 FNYEAQ. The CDR3 runs to 14 residues. With V trimmed by 1 base and J by 8 bases, 2 bases remained unmatched. The CDR3 loop reads CASSLGQGHSPLHF. CDR3 bases: TGTGCCAGCAGCTTAGGACAGGGACATTCACCCCTCCACTTT.

The CDR3 DNA reads TGTGCCAGCAGCTTAGCGAAGTGGGACTATTACAATGAGCAGTTCTTC. This translates into CASSLAKWDYYNEQFF. This rearrangement joins TRBV7-2 to TRBJ2-1; 7 bases match TRBD2. With V trimmed by 0 bases and J by 4 bases, 6 bases remained unmatched. Germline V gives CDR1 SGHTA, CDR2 FQGNSA. This CDR3 has 16 residues.

The chain recombines TRBV6-5 with TRBJ2-7, with TRBD1 matching 7 bases. The CDR3 sequence is 10 residues long. CDR1 and CDR2 from the germline V gene are MNHEY and SVGAGI. CDR3 protein: CGNRGLRQYF. Here the CDR3 DNA reads TGTGGAAACAGGGGATTGAGACAGTACTTC.

The genes are TRBV28 and TRBJ2-2; the D is unclear. The CDR3 spans 14 residues. Trimming took off 1 base at V and 1 base at J, with 4 bases between the two ends. Per germline, CDR1 MDHEN and CDR2 SYDVKM. The CDR3 reads CASSLLQNTGELFF. The CDR3 DNA follows: TGTGCCAGCAGTTTATTACAGAACACCGGGGAGCTGTTTTTT.

This sequence joins TRBV7-9 and TRBJ1-2; D unclear. The V end lost 5 bases, the J end lost 4 bases, and 8 bases lay between the germline ends. The CDR3 is 12 amino acids. Germline CDR1 SEHNR, CDR2 FQNEAQ (reference sequence). The CDR3 reads CASSLTTYGYTF. CDR3 in DNA: TGTGCCAGCAGCCTTACAACCTATGGCTACACCTTC.

This clone was detected only a few times. J is TRBJ2-2 and V is TRBV24-1; D may be TRBD2 (6 bases). The CDR3 extends over 15 amino acids. The V end was cut by 7 bases, the J end by 6 bases, with 17 bases between. Germline V lookup: CDR1 KGHDR, CDR2 SFDVKD. For the CDR3, the DNA is TGTGCCACCAGACCGCGGGGAGTTGGTTCCGGGGAGCTGTTTTTT. Amino acid sequence: CATRPRGVGSGELFF.

This clone appeared once. The rearrangement uses TRBV4-1 and TRBJ2-7; TRBD1 matches at 10 bases. Germline V gene lookup returns CDR1 MGHRA and CDR2 YSYEKL. The junction had 6 bases not matched to a gene; V was cut back by 7 bases and J by 3 bases. The CDR3 is made up of 14 amino acids. The CDR3: CASKVGQGSYEQYF. The CDR3 nucleotides are TGCGCCAGCAAGGTGGGACAGGGGAGCTACGAGCAGTACTTC.

The V and J genes are TRBV7-3 and TRBJ2-3, with D tentatively TRBD2 (7 bases). The CDR3 runs to 16 residues. Germline-derived CDR1 and CDR2 are SGHTA and FQGTGA. Trimming stripped 2 bases from V and 2 bases from J, with 14 bases between. The DNA for the CDR3 is TGTGCCAGCAGCTTAGAGGCGGGGGCCTTCACAGATACGCAGTATTTT. Encoded protein: CASSLEAGAFTDTQYF.

V usage is TRBV18 and J usage is TRBJ1-2, with TRBD1 identical over 9 bases. The CDR3 loop spans 14 amino acids. Germline V CDR1 and CDR2: KGHSH, LQKENI. With 3 bases clipped from V and 6 bases from J, the junction kept 5 bases outside the gene matches. The DNA of the CDR3 is TGTGCCAGCTCACCCAGGGACAGGGAAGATGGCTACACCTTC. This encodes CASSPRDREDGYTF.

This clone showed up just once. The V and J genes are TRBV6-4 and TRBJ2-7; D might be TRBD1 (6 bases). Between the trimmed V and J ends, which lost 0 bases and 4 bases, there was a span of 28 bases. Per the germline V gene, CDR1 is MRHNA and CDR2 is SNTAGT. The CDR3 totals 20 residues. This chain's CDR3 is CASSDSRCELRGLAPYEQYF. The CDR3 coding sequence is TGTGCCAGCAGTGACTCTCGGTGTGAGCTCAGGGGTTTAGCCCCTTACGAGCAGTACTTC.

A remark on this clone: Other nucleotide sequences in the sample specify the same CDR3. V gene TRBV19 combines with J gene TRBJ2-3, with 10 bases aligning to TRBD2. CDR1 and CDR2 (germline): LNHDA, SQIVND (reference sequence). This CDR3 is built from 15 residues. The V segment lost 6 bases and the J segment 0 bases; nucleotides outside the gene matches: 3. As DNA, the CDR3 is TGTGCCAGTAGCAGGACTAGCGGTAGCACAGATACGCAGTATTTT. Residues: CASSRTSGSTDTQYF.

This clone was counted once. The rearrangement uses TRBV5-6 and TRBJ1-2; D gene uncertain. This CDR3 region has 13 residues. Germline V lookup: CDR1 SGHDT, CDR2 YYEEEE. The ends were cut back, 0 bases at V and 4 bases at J, with 7 bases in the middle. The CDR3 reads CASSLGTGYGYTF. CDR3 nucleotides: TGTGCCAGCAGCTTGGGGACTGGCTATGGCTACACCTTC.

The chain recombines TRBV21-1 with TRBJ2-4; the table's D call TRBD2 went unverified against the DNA. TRBV21-1 is a listed pseudogene. The CDR3 spans 14 residues. CDR3: CALAGHLAKNIQYF. The DNA of the CDR3 is TGTGCCTTAGCGGGACATCTGGCCAAAAACATTCAGTACTTC.

J is TRBJ1-4 and V is TRBV11-2; the D gene is possibly TRBD1 (5 bases). This CDR3 comprises 15 residues. The germline V gene has CDR1 SGHAT and CDR2 FQNNGV. V was cut by 2 bases and J by 14 bases, with 21 bases left in between. As DNA, the CDR3 is TGTGCCAGCAGCTTAAGCCAGGGAGGGCGGAGTTTGCTGTTTTTT. This encodes CASSLSQGGRSLLFF.

This chain links TRBV30 with TRBJ2-2; 7 positions match TRBD2. Germline V gene data show CDR1 as GTSNPN and CDR2 as SVGIG (reference sequence). The V gene end was trimmed by 6 bases and the J gene end by 9 bases; junction bases not matched to a gene: 10. This CDR3 region has 13 residues. The CDR3 region is CACARGVIRELFF. The CDR3 DNA reads TGTGCCTGCGCCCGGGGGGTCATCAGGGAGCTGTTTTTT.

The chain employs TRBV5-1 and TRBJ1-2; 10 nucleotides match TRBD1. The CDR3 sequence is 14 residues long. V was clipped by 4 bases and J by 7 bases; unmatched bases: 7. The germline CDR1 and CDR2 sequences are SGHRS and YFSETQ. In nucleotides, the CDR3 is TGCGCCAGCAGCCCGGTGACAGGGGGCACTGGCTACACCTTC. Amino acid sequence: CASSPVTGGTGYTF.

The chain combines TRBV7-3 with TRBJ2-3, with 9 bases aligning to TRBD2. This CDR3 is built from 16 residues. The germline gives CDR1 SGHTA, CDR2 FQGTGA. V was pared by 1 base and J by 2 bases, with 4 bases of the junction left unmatched. In DNA form, the CDR3 reads TGTGCCAGCAGCTTAAATCCTAGCGGGACCACAGATACGCAGTATTTT. It is translated as CASSLNPSGTTDTQYF.

This chain uses TRBV11-2 with TRBJ2-3, with 8 bases identical to TRBD2. J gave up 2 bases and V 1 base, and 11 bases lay outside the gene matches. The CDR3 sequence is 18 residues long. Germline V lookup: CDR1 SGHAT, CDR2 FQNNGV. The CDR3 region is CASSLGFSAGGNTDTQYF. CDR3 nucleotide sequence: TGTGCCAGCAGCTTAGGGTTCTCGGCGGGAGGAAACACAGATACGCAGTATTTT. Full variable domain (outside the CDR3, taken from reference TRBV11-2 and TRBJ2-3): EAGVAQSPRYKIIEKRQSVAFWCNPISGHATLYWYQQILGQGPKLLIQFQNNGVVDDSQLPKDRFSAERLKGVDSTLKIQPAKLEDSAVYLCASSLGFSAGGNTDTQYFGPGTRLTVL.

V gene TRBV7-2 combines with J gene TRBJ1-2; the match to TRBD1 covers 7 bases. Per germline, CDR1 SGHTA and CDR2 FQGNSA. J lost 3 bases, V lost 5 bases, and 15 bases had no gene match. The CDR3 extends over 17 amino acids. The CDR3 is CASSASGTARAYYGYTF. CDR3 sequence (DNA): TGTGCCAGCAGCGCATCCGGGACAGCCAGGGCTTACTATGGCTACACCTTC. The entire variable domain, with the rest obtained from reference TRBV7-2 and TRBJ1-2, is as follows: GAGVSQSPSNKVTEKGKDVELRCDPISGHTALYWYRQSLGQGLEFLIYFQGNSAPDKSGLPSDRFSAERTGGSVSTLTIQRTQQEDSAVYLCASSASGTARAYYGYTFGSGTRLTVV.

The table lists this clone with a few counts. The CDR3 coding sequence is TGTGCCAGCAGCCAATCATTTGGAAACACCATATATTTT. Translating gives CASSQSFGNTIYF. This chain joins TRBV4-2 and TRBJ1-3, with D hard to call. The V gene's germline CDR1 is LGHNA and CDR2 YNFKEQ. The V and J ends lost 2 bases and 3 bases respectively, with 5 bases between them. The CDR3 runs 13 residues.

This clone was counted only a few times. The chain links TRBV7-6 to TRBJ1-2; D possibly corresponds to TRBD1 (5 bases). The CDR3 sequence is 14 residues long. Germline V gene sequence: CDR1 SGHVS, CDR2 FNYEAQ. Trimming removed 1 base from V and 4 bases from J, with 10 bases in between. The CDR3 region is CASSLDRGGYGYTF. CDR3 in DNA: TGTGCCAGCAGCTTAGATAGGGGAGGCTATGGCTACACCTTC.

This clone has a single count. V usage is TRBV5-1 and J usage is TRBJ1-3; 7 nucleotides match TRBD1. V lost 4 bases, J lost 0 bases, and 7 bases stayed unmatched. The germline CDR1 and CDR2 sequences are SGHRS and YFSETQ. This CDR3 comprises 16 residues. The CDR3 region has the DNA TGCGCCAGCAGCCAGGGGGGTATCGGCTCTGGAAACACCATATATTTT. It is translated as CASSQGGIGSGNTIYF.

In this sample, this clone turned up a few times. V usage is TRBV28 and J usage is TRBJ1-1; 8 bases map to TRBD1. With 1 base clipped from V and 5 bases from J, the junction kept 3 bases outside the gene matches. CDR1 and CDR2 from the germline V gene are MDHEN and SYDVKM. This CDR3 spans 14 amino acids. DNA for the CDR3: TGTGCCAGCAGTTTATCAGGGGGCAGAACTGAAGCTTTCTTT. It is translated as CASSLSGGRTEAFF.

V usage is TRBV3-1 (or the pseudogene TRBV3-2) and J usage is TRBJ1-3; TRBD1 is a possible D gene (5 bases). The CDR3 length is 18 residues. Germline loops: CDR1 LGHDT, CDR2 YNNKEL (reference sequence). Trimming removed 0 bases from V and 2 bases from J, with 17 bases in between. The CDR3 coding sequence is TGTGCCAGCAGCCAAGACCCCCCCCAGGGTACGGCTGGAAACACCATATATTTT. Translating gives CASSQDPPQGTAGNTIYF.